Listed here are 17 T cell receptor beta chains from one sample, sequenced in a study of cytomegalovirus exposure and HLA in healthy donors. A multiplex PCR was run with 60 Vbeta primers and 13 Jbeta primers. Method: immunoSEQ multiplex PCR; TCRdb's copy keeps in-frame clones and lacks some. The sample includes under 200,000 clones, around 80% of them seen just once. Sequencing used PBMCs. All receptors derive from a woman aged 35 to 49 in good health and CMV-seropositive.

This clone has just a few counts. The rearrangement uses TRBV7-9 and TRBJ2-3, with D perhaps TRBD2 (6 bases). V was clipped by 5 bases and J by 6 bases, with 18 bases between them. There are 15 residues in the CDR3. Germline values: CDR1 SEHNR, CDR2 FQNEAQ (reference sequence). CDR3 sequence: CASSPGVAGPDTQYF. The CDR3 DNA sequence: TGTGCCAGCAGCCCAGGCGTCGCGGGACCGGATACGCAGTATTTT.

V and J are TRBV5-1 and TRBJ2-5; possibly TRBD2 for D (6 bases). CDR3 length: 15 residues. Per the germline V gene, CDR1 is SGHRS and CDR2 is YFSETQ. V lost 0 bases, J lost 9 bases, and 18 bases lay in between. The CDR3 protein is CASSLGHETPGAQYF. In DNA form, the CDR3 reads TGCGCCAGCAGCTTGGGCCACGAGACCCCGGGGGCCCAGTACTTC. Full variable domain (outside the CDR3, taken from reference TRBV5-1 and TRBJ2-5): KAGVTQTPRYLIKTRGQQVTLSCSPISGHRSVSWYQQTPGQGLQFLFEYFSETQRNKGNFPGRFSGRQFSNSRSEMNVSTLELGDSALYLCASSLGHETPGAQYFGPGTRLLVL.

The rearrangement links TRBV2 to TRBJ2-7, with 9 bases aligning to TRBD2. Per the germline V gene, CDR1 is SNHLY and CDR2 is FYNNEI. The CDR3 extends over 14 amino acids. Unmatched junction bases numbered 2, after V lost 2 bases and J lost 3 bases. CDR3 sequence: CASSESGRNYEQYF. As DNA, the CDR3 is TGTGCCAGCAGTGAAAGCGGGAGGAACTACGAGCAGTACTTC.

V gene TRBV11-2 combines with J gene TRBJ2-1; D remains ambiguous. CDR1 SGHAT and CDR2 FQNNGV come from the germline V gene. This CDR3 is built from 12 residues. The V end was cut by 2 bases, the J end by 12 bases, with 11 bases between. This CDR3 is CASSLLRERQFF. CDR3 bases: TGTGCCAGCAGCTTACTTAGAGAAAGGCAGTTCTTC.

CDR3 in amino acids: CASRGAGGAGDTQYF. The DNA for the CDR3 is TGTGCCAGCAGGGGAGCGGGCGGAGCGGGGGATACGCAGTATTTT. J is TRBJ2-3 and V is TRBV28, with 7 bases that match TRBD2. The germline V gene encodes CDR1 MDHEN and CDR2 SYDVKM. This CDR3 has 15 amino acids. V was pared by 6 bases and J by 6 bases, with 12 bases of the junction left unmatched.

The genes are TRBV30 and TRBJ2-2, with 8 bases fitting TRBD2. The CDR3 extends over 15 amino acids. CDR1 is GTSNPN and CDR2 is SVGIG in the germline V gene (reference sequence). The junction had 5 bases not matched to a gene; V was cut back by 5 bases and J by 0 bases. The CDR3 reads CAWWGAGANTGELFF. The DNA of the CDR3 is TGTGCCTGGTGGGGAGCGGGAGCGAACACCGGGGAGCTGTTTTTT.

J is TRBJ1-2 and V is TRBV7-8; TRBD1 is a possible D gene (5 bases). CDR1 and CDR2 (germline): SGHVS, FQNEAQ. CDR3 length: 16 residues. Trimming shortened V by 0 bases and J by 0 bases, and 11 bases separated the two germline ends. The CDR3 is CASSLAQDISNYGYTF. CDR3 nucleotide sequence: TGTGCCAGCAGCTTAGCACAGGACATCTCTAACTATGGCTACACCTTC.

DNA for the CDR3: TGTGCCAGCAGCCGGGCAGGGGTCGGGGACACCATATATTTT. Encoded protein: CASSRAGVGDTIYF. The chain combines TRBV7-8 with TRBJ1-3; weak D call: TRBD1 (6 bases). In germline, CDR1 is SGHVS, CDR2 FQNEAQ. The CDR3 totals 14 residues. V lost 5 bases and J lost 8, with 16 bases in between.

This rearrangement joins TRBV28 to TRBJ2-4; D perhaps matches TRBD2 (5 bases). Trimming shortened V by 8 bases and J by 0 bases, and 11 bases separated the two germline ends. CDR3 length: 14 residues. From germline, CDR1 is MDHEN and CDR2 SYDVKM. CDR3 nucleotides: TGTGCCAGCCAGTGGACTTTAGCCAAAAACATTCAGTACTTC. It translates to CASQWTLAKNIQYF.

V usage is TRBV5-4 and J usage is TRBJ1-2; 7 bases fit TRBD1. J gave up 3 bases and V 0 bases, and 5 bases lay outside the gene matches. CDR1 and CDR2 from the germline V gene are SGHNT and YYREEE (reference sequence). The CDR3 is made up of 15 amino acids. In nucleotides, the CDR3 is TGTGCCAGCAGCTTGGATAGCGGGACAGACTATGGCTACACCTTC. Translated: CASSLDSGTDYGYTF.

The V and J genes are TRBV2 and TRBJ2-3; no definite D call. Deletions cut 8 bases from V and 2 bases from J, with 17 bases between. CDR3 length equals 15 residues. Germline-derived CDR1 and CDR2 are SNHLY and FYNNEI. The DNA for the CDR3 is TGTGCCAGCCCGTGGAGCATCGAAAACACAGATACGCAGTATTTT. As protein: CASPWSIENTDTQYF.

The genes are TRBV27 and TRBJ2-1; unclear D gene. CDR3 length equals 16 residues. Germline V gene data show CDR1 as MNHEY and CDR2 as SMNVEV (reference sequence). V was shortened by 5 bases and J by 0 bases, with 14 bases between the two germline ends. In DNA form, the CDR3 reads TGTGCCAGCAGTACCTCAATTCGGAGCTCCTACAATGAGCAGTTCTTC. It codes for CASSTSIRSSYNEQFF.

The V call is TRBV9, the J call TRBJ2-1; unclear D gene. Trimming shortened V by 5 bases and J by 0 bases, and 12 bases separated the two germline ends. CDR3 length: 15 amino acids. Per the germline V gene, CDR1 is SGDLS and CDR2 is YYNGEE. This CDR3 reads CASSVTDGSYNEQFF. For the CDR3, the DNA is TGTGCCAGCAGTGTTACAGATGGCTCCTACAATGAGCAGTTCTTC.

The chain links TRBV19 to TRBJ1-5; a weak D match, TRBD1 (5 bases). Germline values: CDR1 LNHDA, CDR2 SQIVND (reference sequence). The CDR3 covers 17 residues. Trimming pared 3 bases from V and 3 bases from J, leaving 18 bases between. The CDR3 DNA sequence: TGTGCCAGTAGTATCATCTCGTCCGGGGGTTACAATCAGCCCCAGCATTTT. Residues: CASSIISSGGYNQPQHF.

This clone was picked up a small number of times. The V call is TRBV27, the J call TRBJ2-7; D is unclear. Trimming cost V 2 bases and J 2 bases, with 13 bases left between them. The CDR3 extends over 15 amino acids. CDR1 is MNHEY, CDR2 SMNVEV, per germline (reference sequence). For the CDR3, the DNA is TGTGCCAGCAGTTTACGTAACAGACCTCCCTACGAGCAGTACTTC. Translated: CASSLRNRPPYEQYF.

The chain is built from TRBV5-1 and TRBJ2-1; D ambiguous. The CDR3 runs 13 residues. The germline V and J ends were trimmed by 0 bases and 6 bases, with 7 bases remaining between them. CDR1 and CDR2 from the germline V gene are SGHRS and YFSETQ. In nucleotides, the CDR3 is TGCGCCAGCAGCTTGGAACTCCCCAATGAGCAGTTCTTC. It translates to CASSLELPNEQFF.

The rearrangement links TRBV7-9 to TRBJ2-7; 11 positions match TRBD1. V shed 4 bases and J 6 bases; nucleotides not matched to a gene: 8. This CDR3 comprises 15 residues. Germline values: CDR1 SEHNR, CDR2 FQNEAQ (reference sequence). The CDR3 bases are TGTGCCAGCAGCTCGGAGTTTGGACAGGGGGCCGAGCAGTACTTC. This gives the protein CASSSEFGQGAEQYF.